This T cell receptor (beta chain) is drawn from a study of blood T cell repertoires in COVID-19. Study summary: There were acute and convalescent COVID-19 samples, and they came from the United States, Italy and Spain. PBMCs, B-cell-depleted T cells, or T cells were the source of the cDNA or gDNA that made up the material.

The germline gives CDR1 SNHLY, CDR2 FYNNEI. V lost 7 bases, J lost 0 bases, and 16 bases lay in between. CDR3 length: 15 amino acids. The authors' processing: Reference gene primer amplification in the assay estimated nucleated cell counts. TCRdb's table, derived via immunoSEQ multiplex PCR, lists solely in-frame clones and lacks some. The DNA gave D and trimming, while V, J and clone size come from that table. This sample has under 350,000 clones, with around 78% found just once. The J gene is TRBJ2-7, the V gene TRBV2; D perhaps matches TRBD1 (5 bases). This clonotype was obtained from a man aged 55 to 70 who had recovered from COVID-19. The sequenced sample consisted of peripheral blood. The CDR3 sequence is CASNIDRPYSYEQYF. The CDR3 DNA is TGTGCCAGCAATATCGACAGACCCTACTCCTACGAGCAGTACTTC. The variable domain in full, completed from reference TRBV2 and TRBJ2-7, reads EPEVTQTPSHQVTQMGQEVILRCVPISNHLYFYWYRQILGQKVEFLVSFYNNEISEKSEIFDDQFSVERPDGSNFTLKIRSTKLEDSAMYFCASNIDRPYSYEQYFGPGTRLTVT.